The 31 T cell receptor beta chains below all came from one sample that was sequenced in a study of response to subunit inactivated influenza vaccine. TCRdb reprocessed the RT-PCR reads via MiXCR and lists one record per CDR3 protein. Seen here are fewer than 700,000 distinct CDR3 sequences, roughly 13% observed once, and the top ten hold less than 15%. The material sequenced was PBMCs from blood, taken roughly 45 days after vaccination. Receptors were obtained from a man aged 50-59 years who received an inactivated influenza vaccine.

This clonotype was observed a few times. V and J are TRBV4-2 and TRBJ1-2; D gene ambiguous. The CDR3 extends over 14 amino acids. V dropped 0 bases and J dropped 3 bases, with 8 bases sitting between them. Germline V lookup: CDR1 LGHNA, CDR2 YNFKEQ. CDR3 sequence reads: CASSQDGRHYGYTF. CDR3 nucleotides: TGTGCCAGCAGCCAAGATGGCAGGCACTATGGCTACACCTTC.

The sample holds a few counts of this clonotype. CDR3: CASSLALTGPQETQYF. The CDR3 DNA follows: TGTGCCAGCAGTTTAGCCCTGACAGGGCCCCAAGAGACCCAGTACTTC. The chain has TRBV12-3 or TRBV12-4 and TRBJ2-5; 7 bases fit TRBD1. The CDR3 extends over 16 amino acids. Trimming cost V 0 bases and J 1 base; bases outside gene matches: 5.

This clonotype showed up just once. The chain is built from TRBV4-3 and TRBJ2-5, with 13 bases identical to TRBD2. Looked up from germline, CDR1 is LGHNA and CDR2 is YSLEER. The J segment lost 4 bases and the V segment lost 0 bases, leaving 14 bases of the junction unmatched. The CDR3 totals 20 residues. This CDR3 is CASSQDQGTSGAGWRETQYF. The CDR3 coding sequence is TGCGCCAGCAGCCAAGATCAAGGGACTAGCGGGGCCGGGTGGCGAGAGACCCAGTACTTC.

The V gene is TRBV5-1, the J gene TRBJ1-4; tentatively, D is TRBD1 (5 bases). This CDR3 is 14 amino acids long. V shed 4 bases and J shed 1 base, with 8 bases lying between them. Germline V gives CDR1 SGHRS, CDR2 YFSETQ. For the CDR3, the DNA is TGCGCCAGCAGCGCAGGGATAACTAATGAAAAACTGTTTTTT. This gives the protein CASSAGITNEKLFF.

This clonotype was found a few times. This chain uses TRBV3-1 with TRBJ2-1; D not resolved. The CDR3 is 17 amino acids. Trimming removed 0 bases from V and 0 bases from J, with 12 bases in between. From germline, CDR1 is LGHDT and CDR2 YNNKEL (reference sequence). For the CDR3, the DNA is TGTGCCAGCAGCCAAGAGGTGGGGTCCAGCTCCTACAATGAGCAGTTCTTC. Amino acids: CASSQEVGSSSYNEQFF.

The sample holds many counts of this clonotype. J is TRBJ2-7 and V is TRBV20-1; no firm D call. CDR1 is DFQATT, CDR2 SNEGSKA, per germline (reference sequence). V was shortened by 6 bases and J by 3 bases, with 12 bases between the two germline ends. The CDR3 totals 12 residues. In DNA, the CDR3 is TGCAGTGCCCCCGGGCAGAGCTACGAGCAGTACTTC. Its protein is CSAPGQSYEQYF.

This clonotype was seen a handful of times. V usage is TRBV10-3 and J usage is TRBJ2-3; the match to TRBD2 covers 14 bases. Germline CDR1 and CDR2: ENHRY and SYGVKD. Trimming at V came to 2 bases and at J to 2 bases, leaving 6 bases not matched to a gene. This CDR3 comprises 18 residues. The DNA for the CDR3 is TGTGCCATCAGTGAGACATGGACTAGCGGGGGGCACACAGATACGCAGTATTTT. Its protein product is CAISETWTSGGHTDTQYF.

The rearrangement uses TRBV7-2 and TRBJ2-7, with a weak D call TRBD2 (7 bases). The ends were cut back, 10 bases at V and 7 bases at J, with 20 bases in the middle. The CDR3 length is 13 residues. Looked up from germline, CDR1 is SGHTA and CDR2 is FQGNSA. The CDR3 bases are TGTGCCACGGACCCGGGGGGCGCGAGGGAGCAGTACTTC. It is translated as CATDPGGAREQYF.

This sequence joins TRBV20-1 and TRBJ2-1, with 13 bases matching TRBD2. This CDR3 spans 15 amino acids. The germline CDR1 and CDR2 sequences are DFQATT and SNEGSKA (reference sequence). The ends lost 1 base at V and 8 bases at J; junction bases unmatched: 5. The CDR3 DNA follows: TGCAGTGCTAGAGGGACTAGCGGGAGAGGGGATGAGCAGTTCTTC. The encoded protein is CSARGTSGRGDEQFF.

The chain couples TRBV6-6 to TRBJ2-7, with 14 nucleotides matching TRBD2. Germline assignment: CDR1 MNHNY and CDR2 SVGAGI (reference sequence). The CDR3 has 20 residues. Trimming cost V 4 bases and J 3 bases; bases outside gene matches: 17. The CDR3 region has the DNA TGTGCCAGCAGTTGGGTTATTCTGACTAGCGGGGGGGACCCCCGCTACGAGCAGTACTTC. Residues: CASSWVILTSGGDPRYEQYF.

This clonotype occurred a few times. CDR3 sequence reads: CASSERGTNSPLHF. The CDR3 coding sequence is TGTGCCAGCAGTGAACGGGGCACGAATTCACCCCTCCACTTT. J is TRBJ1-6 and V is TRBV6-1, with D possibly being TRBD1 (5 bases). There are 14 residues in the CDR3. The V end lost 2 bases, the J end lost 7 bases, and 9 bases lay between the germline ends. CDR1 is MNHNS, CDR2 SASEGT, per germline.

This clonotype was seen a few times. The chain carries TRBV10-3 and TRBJ2-7; no firm D call. Trimming shortened V by 3 bases and J by 3 bases, and 12 bases separated the two germline ends. Per the germline V gene, CDR1 is ENHRY and CDR2 is SYGVKD. There are 14 residues in the CDR3. Here the CDR3 reads CAISDSLAVYEQYF. As DNA, the CDR3 is TGTGCCATCAGTGATTCCTTGGCAGTCTACGAGCAGTACTTC.

The CDR3 DNA is TGTGCCAGCAGATTGGACAGGGTTAACGAGCAGTACTTC. It translates to CASRLDRVNEQYF. The gene calls are TRBV6-1 and TRBJ2-7, with 8 nucleotides matching TRBD1. V shed 6 bases and J 5 bases; nucleotides not matched to a gene: 6. The CDR3 is 13 residues long. Per germline, CDR1 MNHNS and CDR2 SASEGT.

In this sample, this clonotype turned up a few times. The chain carries TRBV5-6 and TRBJ2-1; 8 nucleotides align to TRBD1. Losses at the gene ends were 4 bases for V and 8 bases for J; bases not matched to a gene: 8. Germline-derived CDR1 and CDR2 are SGHDT and YYEEEE. This CDR3 spans 14 amino acids. CDR3 residues: CASSEGQGEDEQFF. The CDR3 DNA is TGTGCCAGCAGCGAAGGACAGGGAGAAGATGAGCAGTTCTTC.

The chain uses TRBV28 and TRBJ1-4, with 8 bases matching TRBD1. Germline CDR1 and CDR2: MDHEN and SYDVKM. J gave up 6 bases and V 2 bases, and 5 bases lay outside the gene matches. CDR3 length: 15 residues. The CDR3 DNA reads as TGTGCCAGCAGTTTAGGCAGGGGGCTTTATGAAAAACTGTTTTTT. Translation: CASSLGRGLYEKLFF.

This chain uses TRBV6-2 or TRBV6-3 with TRBJ2-7, with TRBD2 identical over 9 bases. V gave up 6 bases and J gave up 2 bases; unmatched junction bases: 5. CDR3 length: 14 amino acids. Germline CDR1 MNHEY, CDR2 SVGEGT. This CDR3 reads CASRRLAAPYEQYF. As DNA, the CDR3 is TGTGCCAGCAGACGACTAGCGGCACCCTACGAGCAGTACTTC.

This sequence joins TRBV7-8 and TRBJ2-4; 9 bases line up with TRBD1. The V and J ends lost 3 bases and 7 bases, in that order; junction bases with no gene match: 4. This CDR3 spans 14 amino acids. The germline V gene has CDR1 SGHVS and CDR2 FQNEAQ. CDR3 sequence reads: CASSFGQGLNIQYF. For the CDR3, the DNA is TGTGCCAGCAGCTTCGGACAGGGGCTTAACATTCAGTACTTC.

The chain joins TRBV11-2 to TRBJ2-3, with D possibly TRBD2 on 5 matching bases. With 5 bases removed from V and 0 bases from J, the gap between germline ends came to 15 bases. Germline loops: CDR1 SGHAT, CDR2 FQNNGV. The CDR3 is 16 amino acids. CDR3 region: CASSPRLSRSTDTQYF. In DNA form, the CDR3 reads TGTGCCAGCAGCCCCAGACTAAGCCGAAGCACAGATACGCAGTATTTT. The complete variable domain, with remaining parts taken from reference TRBV11-2 and TRBJ2-3, reads EAGVAQSPRYKIIEKRQSVAFWCNPISGHATLYWYQQILGQGPKLLIQFQNNGVVDDSQLPKDRFSAERLKGVDSTLKIQPAKLEDSAVYLCASSPRLSRSTDTQYFGPGTRLTVL.

This clonotype was seen a few times. The V call is TRBV20-1, the J call TRBJ2-1, with TRBD2 matching over 10 bases. The germline gives CDR1 DFQATT, CDR2 SNEGSKA (reference sequence). The CDR3 runs to 15 residues. The J segment lost 6 bases and the V segment lost 1 base, leaving 6 bases of the junction unmatched. Here the CDR3 DNA reads TGCAGTGCTAGAGCAGGGAGCGGGAGGGGCAATGAGCAGTTCTTC. Residues: CSARAGSGRGNEQFF.

The chain carries TRBV4-1 and TRBJ2-5, with D tentatively TRBD1 (6 bases). The CDR3 consists of 16 residues. Trimming took off 3 bases at V and 2 bases at J, with 16 bases between the two ends. CDR1 and CDR2 (germline): MGHRA, YSYEKL. The CDR3 DNA follows: TGCGCCAGCAGCCAGATTAGGACAGCCCATCAAGAGACCCAGTACTTC. It specifies CASSQIRTAHQETQYF.

The gene calls are TRBV20-1 and TRBJ2-7, with TRBD2 matching over 14 bases. The CDR3 sequence is 15 residues long. The V segment lost 5 bases and the J segment 5 bases; nucleotides outside the gene matches: 8. CDR1 is DFQATT and CDR2 is SNEGSKA in the germline V gene (reference sequence). The CDR3 coding sequence is TGCAGTGCTTACAGTCCGGGACTAGCGGGAGACGAGCAGTACTTC. It codes for CSAYSPGLAGDEQYF.

This clonotype appeared a few times. This chain uses TRBV20-1 with TRBJ2-7; 7 bases are a match to TRBD1. Germline V gene lookup returns CDR1 DFQATT and CDR2 SNEGSKA (reference sequence). The ends lost 6 bases at V and 4 bases at J; junction bases unmatched: 9. This CDR3 region has 13 residues. In DNA form, the CDR3 reads TGCAGTGCGACCCCAGGGGGAAGTTACGAGCAGTACTTC. This encodes CSATPGGSYEQYF.

This clonotype was recorded at least ten times. One end of the junction varies from germline; a read error may be responsible. The rearrangement links TRBV12-3 or TRBV12-4 to TRBJ2-1, with unresolved D. The CDR3 runs 11 residues. CDR3 DNA sequence: TGTGCCAGCAGCTTAGGGAATGAGCAGTTCTTC. Encoded protein: CASSLGNEQFF.

V usage is TRBV7-2 and J usage is TRBJ2-1; 8 nucleotides line up with TRBD1. Trimming at V came to 5 bases and at J to 8 bases, leaving 11 bases not matched to a gene. The CDR3 sequence is 15 residues long. CDR1 is SGHTA, CDR2 FQGNSA, per germline. The CDR3 loop is CASSAQGAGLDEQFF. The CDR3 DNA reads as TGTGCCAGCAGCGCTCAGGGGGCTGGGTTGGATGAGCAGTTCTTC. The full variable domain, with the rest looked up from reference TRBV7-2 and TRBJ2-1, is GAGVSQSPSNKVTEKGKDVELRCDPISGHTALYWYRQSLGQGLEFLIYFQGNSAPDKSGLPSDRFSAERTGGSVSTLTIQRTQQEDSAVYLCASSAQGAGLDEQFFGPGTRLTVL.

This clonotype was detected many times. The gene calls are TRBV13 and TRBJ2-2; perhaps TRBD2 as D (5 bases). The CDR3 contains 14 residues. In germline, CDR1 is PRHDT, CDR2 FYEKMQ (reference sequence). V lost 2 bases, J lost 4 bases, and 8 bases lay in between. The CDR3 DNA follows: TGTGCCAGCAGCTTATCTGGACTCACCGGGGAGCTGTTTTTT. As protein: CASSLSGLTGELFF.

V gene TRBV20-1 combines with J gene TRBJ2-1; 15 nucleotides line up with TRBD2. Germline CDR1 is DFQATT and CDR2 is SNEGSKA (reference sequence). The CDR3 sequence is 18 residues long. V shed 5 bases and J 7 bases; nucleotides not matched to a gene: 15. The CDR3 DNA reads TGCAGTGCTTTTAAGCCGGGACTAGCGGGAGGAAGTAAGAATGAGCAGTTCTTC. It is translated as CSAFKPGLAGGSKNEQFF.

The rearrangement uses TRBV7-2 and TRBJ2-5; D not resolved. The CDR3 is 15 residues long. Trimming cost V 1 base and J 2 bases, with 11 bases left between them. CDR1 and CDR2 (germline): SGHTA, FQGNSA. The CDR3 is CASSLVVGLQETQYF. CDR3 bases: TGTGCCAGCAGCTTAGTAGTGGGGTTGCAAGAGACCCAGTACTTC.

This clonotype was detected a few times. The V gene is TRBV30, the J gene TRBJ1-6; D gene unclear. The CDR3 length is 12 residues. The V end lost 4 bases, the J end lost 5 bases, and 6 bases lay between the germline ends. CDR1 is GTSNPN and CDR2 is SVGIG in the germline V gene (reference sequence). In DNA form, the CDR3 reads TGTGCCTGGAAGCTGAATAATTCACCCCTCCACTTT. Its translation: CAWKLNNSPLHF.

The table lists this clonotype with a few counts. The chain recombines TRBV20-1 with TRBJ2-1; TRBD1 agrees at 7 bases. The CDR3 is 13 residues long. The V and J ends lost 6 bases and 3 bases, in that order; junction bases with no gene match: 5. CDR1 DFQATT and CDR2 SNEGSKA come from the germline V gene (reference sequence). CDR3 loop: CSALTGNYNEQFF. In DNA, the CDR3 is TGCAGTGCCCTGACAGGGAACTACAATGAGCAGTTCTTC.

This clonotype was seen a handful of times. The chain uses TRBV27 and TRBJ2-3; 7 bases match TRBD1. Trimming removed 5 bases from V and 2 bases from J; junction bases left unmatched: 19. This CDR3 spans 19 amino acids. CDR1 is MNHEY and CDR2 is SMNVEV in the germline V gene (reference sequence). The CDR3 DNA is TGTGCCAGCAGTGGCCTCGGACAGGACGATAGGACCTTCACAGATACGCAGTATTTT. It codes for CASSGLGQDDRTFTDTQYF.

The rearrangement joins TRBV7-8 to TRBJ2-1; 8 positions agree with TRBD1. CDR1 SGHVS and CDR2 FQNEAQ come from the germline V gene. The CDR3 consists of 16 residues. With V trimmed by 2 bases and J by 3 bases, 6 bases remained unmatched. CDR3 region: CASSLKQGADYNEQFF. CDR3 bases: TGTGCCAGCAGCTTAAAGCAGGGGGCAGACTACAATGAGCAGTTCTTC.